This T cell receptor (beta chain) stems from a study of blood T cell repertoires in COVID-19. The wider study: Both acute and convalescent COVID-19 samples were obtained from the United States, Italy and Spain. Sources were T cells, B-cell-depleted T cells, or PBMCs; the material itself was cDNA or gDNA.

The CDR3 has 15 amino acids. The ends lost 4 bases at V and 6 bases at J; junction bases unmatched: 7. Germline lookup yields CDR1 MNHEY and CDR2 SMNVEV (reference sequence). In the authors' workflow: Amplification from reference gene primers served as the basis for estimated nucleated cell counts. Repertoires were generated with immunoSEQ multiplex PCR, while TCRdb's copy carries only in-frame clones and drops some. V and J calls and clone size are those listed in that table; D and trimming were worked out from the DNA. Of some 220,000 clones detected, 84% appear once; the ten largest clones hold roughly 2.4%.

This chain links TRBV27 with TRBJ2-7; 12 nucleotides match TRBD1. The TCR comes from a woman aged 55-69 years with acute or convalescent COVID-19. Sample: peripheral blood. CDR3 in amino acids: CASSSTGTGGSEQYF. The CDR3 DNA is TGTGCCAGCAGTTCCACCGGGACAGGGGGCTCCGAGCAGTACTTC.